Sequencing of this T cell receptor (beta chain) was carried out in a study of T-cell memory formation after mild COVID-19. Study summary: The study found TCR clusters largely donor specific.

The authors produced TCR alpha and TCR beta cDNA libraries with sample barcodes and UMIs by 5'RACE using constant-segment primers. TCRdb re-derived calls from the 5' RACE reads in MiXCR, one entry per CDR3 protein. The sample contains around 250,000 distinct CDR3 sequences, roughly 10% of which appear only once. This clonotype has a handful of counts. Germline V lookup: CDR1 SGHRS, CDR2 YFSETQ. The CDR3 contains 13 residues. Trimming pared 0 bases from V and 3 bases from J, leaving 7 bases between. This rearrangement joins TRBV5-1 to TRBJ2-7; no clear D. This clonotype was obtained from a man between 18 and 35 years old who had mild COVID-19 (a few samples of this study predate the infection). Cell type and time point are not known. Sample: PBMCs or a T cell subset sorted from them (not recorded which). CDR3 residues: CASSLGPFYEQYV. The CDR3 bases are TGCGCCAGCAGCTTGGGCCCATTCTACGAGCAGTACGTC.